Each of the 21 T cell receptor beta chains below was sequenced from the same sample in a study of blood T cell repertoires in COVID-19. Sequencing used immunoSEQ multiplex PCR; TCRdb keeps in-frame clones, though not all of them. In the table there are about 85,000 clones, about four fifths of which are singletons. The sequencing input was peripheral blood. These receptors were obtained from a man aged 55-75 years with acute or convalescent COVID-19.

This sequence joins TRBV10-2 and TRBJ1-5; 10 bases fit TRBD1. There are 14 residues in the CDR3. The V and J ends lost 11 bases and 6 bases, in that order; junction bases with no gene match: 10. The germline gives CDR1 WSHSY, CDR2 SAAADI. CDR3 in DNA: TGCGCCTCCAGGGGGACAGGGGAGGGTCAGCCCCAGCATTTT. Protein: CASRGTGEGQPQHF.

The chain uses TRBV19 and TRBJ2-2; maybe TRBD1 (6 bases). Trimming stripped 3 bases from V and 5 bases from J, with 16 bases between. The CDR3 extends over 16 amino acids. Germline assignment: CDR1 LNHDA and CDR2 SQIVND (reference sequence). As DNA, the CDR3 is TGTGCCAGTAGTATTCCGGCAGGGGAAGATACCGGGGAGCTGTTTTTT. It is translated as CASSIPAGEDTGELFF.

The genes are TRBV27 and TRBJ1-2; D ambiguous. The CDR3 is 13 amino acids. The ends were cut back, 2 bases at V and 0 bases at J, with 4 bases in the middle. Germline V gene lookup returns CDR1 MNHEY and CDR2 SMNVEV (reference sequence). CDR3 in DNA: TGTGCCAGCAGTTTAGGGCCTAACTATGGCTACACCTTC. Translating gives CASSLGPNYGYTF.

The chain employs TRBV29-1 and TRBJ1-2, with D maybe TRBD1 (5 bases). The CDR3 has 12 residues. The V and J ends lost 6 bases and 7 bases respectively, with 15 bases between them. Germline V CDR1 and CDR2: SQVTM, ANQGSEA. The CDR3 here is CSVDRGLPGYTF. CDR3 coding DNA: TGCAGCGTGGACCGGGGACTCCCTGGCTACACCTTC.

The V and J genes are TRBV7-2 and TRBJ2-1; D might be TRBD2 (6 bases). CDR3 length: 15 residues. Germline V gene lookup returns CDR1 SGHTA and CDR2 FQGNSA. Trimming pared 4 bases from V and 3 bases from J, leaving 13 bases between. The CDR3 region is CASSSVGGVYNEQFF. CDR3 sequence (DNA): TGTGCCAGCAGCTCCGTAGGCGGGGTCTACAATGAGCAGTTCTTC.

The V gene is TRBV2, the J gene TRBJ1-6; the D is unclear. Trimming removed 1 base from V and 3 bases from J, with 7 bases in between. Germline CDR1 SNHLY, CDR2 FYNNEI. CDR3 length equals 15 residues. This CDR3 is CASSEGRRYNSPLHF. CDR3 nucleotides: TGTGCCAGCAGTGAAGGGCGGCGCTATAATTCACCCCTCCACTTT.

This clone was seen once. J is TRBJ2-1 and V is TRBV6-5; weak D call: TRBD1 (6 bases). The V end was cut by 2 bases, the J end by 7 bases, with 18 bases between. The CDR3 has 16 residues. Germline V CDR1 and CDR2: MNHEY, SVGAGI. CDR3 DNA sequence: TGTGCCAGCAGTTACCTGTCGGGCAGGGGCGGGAATGAGCAGTTCTTC. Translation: CASSYLSGRGGNEQFF.

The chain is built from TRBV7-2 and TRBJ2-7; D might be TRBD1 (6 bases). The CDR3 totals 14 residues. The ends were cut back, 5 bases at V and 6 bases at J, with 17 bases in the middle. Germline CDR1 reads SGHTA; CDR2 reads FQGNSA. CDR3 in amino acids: CASSRGQTPSEQYF. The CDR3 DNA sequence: TGTGCCAGCAGCCGCGGACAGACTCCTTCCGAGCAGTACTTC.

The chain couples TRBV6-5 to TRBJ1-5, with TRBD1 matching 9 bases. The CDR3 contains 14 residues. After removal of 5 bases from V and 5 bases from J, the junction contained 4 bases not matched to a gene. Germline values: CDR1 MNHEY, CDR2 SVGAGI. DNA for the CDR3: TGTGCCAGCAGTACAGGGGGCATTGATCAGCCCCAGCATTTT. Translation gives CASSTGGIDQPQHF.

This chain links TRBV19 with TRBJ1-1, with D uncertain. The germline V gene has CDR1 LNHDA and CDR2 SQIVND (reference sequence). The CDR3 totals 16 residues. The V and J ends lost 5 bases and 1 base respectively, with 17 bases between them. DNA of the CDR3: TGTGCCAGTAGTGCCCCCGCCGAGGGCTCGAACACTGAAGCTTTCTTT. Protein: CASSAPAEGSNTEAFF.

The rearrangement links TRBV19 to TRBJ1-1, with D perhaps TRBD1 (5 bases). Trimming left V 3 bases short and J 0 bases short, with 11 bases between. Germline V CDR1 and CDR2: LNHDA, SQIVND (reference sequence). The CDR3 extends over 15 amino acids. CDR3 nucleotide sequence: TGTGCCAGTAGTATGAGACAGCTAATGAACACTGAAGCTTTCTTT. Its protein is CASSMRQLMNTEAFF. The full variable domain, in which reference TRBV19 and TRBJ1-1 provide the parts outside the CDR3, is DGGITQSPKYLFRKEGQNVTLSCEQNLNHDAMYWYRQDPGQGLRLIYYSQIVNDFQKGDIAEGYSVSREKKESFPLTVTSAQKNPTAFYLCASSMRQLMNTEAFFGQGTRLTVV.

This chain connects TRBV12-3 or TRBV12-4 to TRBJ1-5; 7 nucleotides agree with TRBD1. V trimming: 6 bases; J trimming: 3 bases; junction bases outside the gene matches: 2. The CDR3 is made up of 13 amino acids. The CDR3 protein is CASRGQINQPQHF. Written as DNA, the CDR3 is TGTGCCAGCAGGGGACAGATCAATCAGCCCCAGCATTTT.

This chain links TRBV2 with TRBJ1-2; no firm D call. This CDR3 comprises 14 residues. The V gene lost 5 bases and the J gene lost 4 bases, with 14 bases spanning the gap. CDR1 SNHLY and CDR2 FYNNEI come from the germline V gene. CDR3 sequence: CASSNTAVLYGYTF. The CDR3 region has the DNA TGTGCCAGCAGTAACACGGCGGTCCTCTATGGCTACACCTTC.

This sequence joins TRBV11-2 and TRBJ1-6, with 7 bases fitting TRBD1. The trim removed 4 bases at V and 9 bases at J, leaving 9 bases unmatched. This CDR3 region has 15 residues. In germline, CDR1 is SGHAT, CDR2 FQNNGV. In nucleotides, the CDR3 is TGTGCCAGCAGCTCTATCGAGACAGGGTCTTCACCCCTCCACTTT. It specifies CASSSIETGSSPLHF.

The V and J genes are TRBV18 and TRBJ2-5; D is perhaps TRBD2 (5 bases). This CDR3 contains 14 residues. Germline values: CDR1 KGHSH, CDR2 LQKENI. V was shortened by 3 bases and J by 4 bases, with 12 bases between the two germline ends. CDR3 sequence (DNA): TGTGCCAGCTCACCTCCGGGGTCCAGAGAGACCCAGTACTTC. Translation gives CASSPPGSRETQYF.

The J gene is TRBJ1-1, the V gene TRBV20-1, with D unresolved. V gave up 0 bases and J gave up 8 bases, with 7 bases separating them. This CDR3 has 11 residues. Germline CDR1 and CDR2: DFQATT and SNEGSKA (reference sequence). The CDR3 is CSARDEEEAFF. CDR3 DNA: TGCAGTGCTAGAGATGAGGAGGAAGCTTTCTTT.

DNA for the CDR3: TGTGCCAGCAGCTTCGGGACAGACTATGGCTACACCTTC. This translates into CASSFGTDYGYTF. V usage is TRBV5-6 and J usage is TRBJ1-2; the match to TRBD1 covers 7 bases. With V trimmed by 2 bases and J by 3 bases, 1 base remained unmatched. The CDR3 is 13 residues long. Germline CDR1 reads SGHDT; CDR2 reads YYEEEE.

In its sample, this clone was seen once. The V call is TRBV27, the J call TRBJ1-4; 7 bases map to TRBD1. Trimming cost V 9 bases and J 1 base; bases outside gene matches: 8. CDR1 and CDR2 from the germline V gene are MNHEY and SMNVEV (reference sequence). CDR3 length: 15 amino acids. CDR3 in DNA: TGTGCCAGTAGTCCCAGGGGGTTAACTAATGAAAAACTGTTTTTT. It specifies CASSPRGLTNEKLFF.

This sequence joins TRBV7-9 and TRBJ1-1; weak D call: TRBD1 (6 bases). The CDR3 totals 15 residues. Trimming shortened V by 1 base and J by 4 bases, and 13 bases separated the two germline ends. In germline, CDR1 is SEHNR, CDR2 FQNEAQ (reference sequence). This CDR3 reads CASSLVGRGGTEAFF. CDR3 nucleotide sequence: TGTGCCAGCAGCTTAGTTGGCCGAGGGGGCACTGAAGCTTTCTTT.

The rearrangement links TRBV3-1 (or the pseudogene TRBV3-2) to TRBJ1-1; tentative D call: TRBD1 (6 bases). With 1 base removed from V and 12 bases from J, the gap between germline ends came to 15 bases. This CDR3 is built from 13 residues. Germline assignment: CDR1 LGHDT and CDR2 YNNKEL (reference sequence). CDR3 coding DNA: TGTGCCAGCAGCCAAGTACTTCTAGGGACATCTTTCTTT. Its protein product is CASSQVLLGTSFF.

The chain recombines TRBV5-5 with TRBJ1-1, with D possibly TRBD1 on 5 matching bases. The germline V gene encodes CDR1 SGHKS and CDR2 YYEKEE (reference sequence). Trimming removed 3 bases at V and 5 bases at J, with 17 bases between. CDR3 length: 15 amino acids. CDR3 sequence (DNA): TGTGCCAGCAGCTCCATGACAGTAAGGGGTACTGAAGCTTTCTTT. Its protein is CASSSMTVRGTEAFF.